Listed below are T cell receptor beta chains from one sample, sequenced in a study of OX40 agonist ivuxolimab in advanced cancers. Generated by immunoSEQ multiplex PCR, the TCRdb table keeps only in-frame clones and is missing some. The sample consists of around 43,000 clones, roughly 86% of them appearing once. The material was CD4+ or CD8+ T cells sorted from blood, obtained in a trial of the OX40 agonist ivuxolimab. These receptors were taken from an adult with an advanced solid tumor such as melanoma, head and neck, liver or kidney cancer. The CDR3 runs from the conserved cysteine through the conserved F or W. A D gene is named only where the DNA matches it firmly. Clone size is shown for a subset of rows, as once, few, many or a class of expanded clone.

TRBV28,TRBJ2-3,TRBD2,once,CASSFGVGLAGSTDTQYF,TGTGCCAGCAGTTTTGGTGTCGGACTAGCGGGGAGCACAGATACGCAGTATTTT
TRBV28,TRBJ1-2,.,.,CASGNYGYTF,TGTGCCAGCGGTAACTATGGCTACACCTTC
TRBV6-1,TRBJ1-4,.,.,CASSPDGDNEKLFF,TGTGCCAGCAGTCCGGACGGAGATAATGAAAAACTGTTTTTT
TRBV27,TRBJ2-1,.,.,CASSYKTNEQFF,TGTGCCAGCAGCTACAAAACCAATGAGCAGTTCTTC
TRBV19,TRBJ1-4,.,.,CASLREWEEKLFF,TGTGCCAGTCTCAGGGAATGGGAGGAAAAACTGTTTTTT
TRBV27,TRBJ2-3,TRBD1,.,CASSIRDRGTDTQYF,TGTGCCAGCAGTATCCGGGACAGAGGCACAGATACGCAGTATTTT
TRBV4-3,TRBJ1-2,.,.,CASSQDILHHYGYTF,TGCGCCAGCAGCCAAGATATTTTACACCACTATGGCTACACCTTC
TRBV5-4,TRBJ2-5,.,.,CASSFWGPRPEETQYF,TGTGCCAGCAGCTTTTGGGGGCCCCGCCCAGAAGAGACCCAGTACTTC
TRBV19,TRBJ1-4,.,.,CASSIQGGEYEKLFF,TGTGCCAGTAGTATACAGGGAGGAGAGTACGAAAAACTGTTTTTT
TRBV6-5,TRBJ2-1,.,.,CASSNPNEQFF,TGTGCCAGCAGTAACCCCAATGAGCAGTTCTTC
TRBV6-5,TRBJ2-7,.,.,CASSSEGPYEQYF,TGTGCCAGCAGTTCGGAGGGGCCCTACGAGCAGTACTTC
TRBV4-1,TRBJ2-1,TRBD1,.,CASRKTGIYNEQFF,TGCGCCAGCAGAAAGACAGGGATATACAATGAGCAGTTCTTC
TRBV11-1,TRBJ2-1,TRBD2,large,CASSSLGGGAVDEQFF,TGTGCCAGCAGCTCCCTGGGCGGGGGGGCCGTGGATGAGCAGTTCTTC
TRBV6-6,TRBJ1-1,.,.,CASINWGARTEAFF,TGTGCCAGCATCAATTGGGGGGCTCGGACTGAAGCTTTCTTT
TRBV7-8,TRBJ1-1,TRBD1,.,CASSLSAAWDRGMPTEAFF,TGTGCCAGCAGCTTATCCGCCGCCTGGGACAGGGGGATGCCCACTGAAGCTTTCTTT
TRBV10-3,TRBJ2-3,.,.,CATEKGDTQYF,TGTGCCACCGAGAAAGGGGATACGCAGTATTTT
TRBV6-5,TRBJ2-5,.,.,CASSYNGGLQETQYF,TGTGCCAGCAGTTACAACGGGGGTCTCCAAGAGACCCAGTACTTC
TRBV27,TRBJ1-5,.,once,CASRSVLGNQPQHF,TGTGCCAGCAGATCGGTGCTTGGGAATCAGCCCCAGCATTTT
TRBV5-6,TRBJ1-1,.,once,CASSLNTEAFF,TGTGCCAGCAGCCTGAACACTGAAGCTTTCTTT
TRBV4-3,TRBJ2-5,TRBD2,.,CASSQVVGGGEDETQYF,TGCGCCAGCAGCCAAGTCGTGGGTGGGGGGGAGGATGAGACCCAGTACTTC
TRBV28,TRBJ2-2,TRBD2,.,CASSRRGAGFPGELFF,TGTGCCAGCAGTCGGCGGGGGGCAGGGTTTCCCGGGGAGCTGTTTTTT
TRBV4-3,TRBJ2-7,.,.,CASSQGRSGVYEQYF,TGCGCCAGCAGCCAAGGGCGGTCGGGAGTTTACGAGCAGTACTTC
TRBV5-8,TRBJ2-2,.,.,CASSLAPGFSNTGELFF,TGTGCCAGCAGCTTGGCTCCTGGGTTTTCGAACACCGGGGAGCTGTTTTTT
TRBV7-2,TRBJ2-7,.,.,CASSYDLYGHEQYF,TGTGCCAGCAGCTATGACCTATACGGCCACGAGCAGTACTTC
TRBV4-1,TRBJ2-5,.,.,CASSQVAPEEYQETQYF,TGCGCCAGCAGCCAAGTTGCCCCAGAGGAGTACCAAGAGACCCAGTACTTC
TRBV7-3,TRBJ1-2,.,.,CASSLWAVGGLSYGYTF,TGTGCCAGCAGCTTATGGGCAGTGGGGGGCCTTTCCTATGGCTACACCTTC
TRBV27,TRBJ1-1,.,.,CASTEGPQVQNTEAFF,TGTGCCAGCACTGAGGGACCCCAGGTTCAGAACACTGAAGCTTTCTTT
TRBV27,TRBJ2-7,.,.,CASSLLSNPTGPPREQYF,TGTGCCAGCAGTTTATTATCTAATCCGACAGGCCCTCCGCGGGAGCAGTACTTC
TRBV9,TRBJ1-5,.,.,CASSVGGKNQPQHF,TGTGCCAGCAGCGTAGGGGGGAAGAATCAGCCCCAGCATTTT
TRBV29-1,TRBJ2-7,TRBD1,once,CSVSGTDNYEQYF,TGCAGCGTTAGTGGGACAGACAATTACGAGCAGTACTTC
TRBV4-1,TRBJ2-1,.,.,CASSPLGSGGAQSSYNEQFF,TGCGCCAGCAGCCCCTTGGGTAGTGGGGGGGCCCAAAGCTCCTACAATGAGCAGTTCTTC
TRBV2,TRBJ1-1,.,.,CASRSGALNTEAFF,TGTGCCAGCAGGTCAGGGGCCCTGAACACTGAAGCTTTCTTT
TRBV7-2,TRBJ2-6,.,.,CASSFDSLGYSGANVLTF,TGTGCCAGCAGCTTCGACAGCTTGGGGTACTCTGGGGCCAACGTCCTGACTTTC
TRBV6-1,TRBJ2-2,.,.,CASSEPSMTFEGRPNTGELFF,TGTGCCAGCAGTGAACCTAGCATGACTTTTGAGGGGCGGCCGAACACCGGGGAGCTGTTTTTT
TRBV27,TRBJ2-6,TRBD2,.,CASSLWGGTGANVLTF,TGTGCCAGCAGTTTATGGGGGGGGACTGGGGCCAACGTCCTGACTTTC
TRBV6-1,TRBJ1-6,TRBD1,.,CASRGQENNSPLHF,TGTGCCAGCAGAGGACAGGAGAATAATTCACCCCTCCACTTT
TRBV11-2,TRBJ2-5,TRBD2,.,CASSPTGGKETQYF,TGTGCCAGCAGCCCTACGGGGGGAAAAGAGACCCAGTACTTC
TRBV4-1,TRBJ1-2,TRBD1,.,CASSPVAGGDYGYTF,TGCGCCAGCAGCCCGGTTGCAGGGGGCGACTATGGCTACACCTTC
TRBV15,TRBJ2-5,TRBD1,.,CATSRTVTGGLETQYF,TGTGCCACCAGCCGTACCGTAACAGGGGGCTTGGAGACCCAGTACTTC